These T cell receptor beta chains were read from a single sample in a study of blood T cells in healthy people across ages. One entry per CDR3 protein, called by TCRdb with MiXCR from the 5' RACE reads. The sample has approximately 700,000 distinct CDR3 sequences; around 32% are singletons. Material for sequencing was blood. These receptors were collected from a woman over 75 in good health. The CDR3 runs from the conserved cysteine through the conserved F or W. Fields, in order: CDR3 protein, CDR3 DNA, clone size, J gene, D gene, V gene. A D gene is named only where the DNA matches it firmly. Size values are once, few and many counts, or a class for expanded clones, and some rows have none.

CASSQCTGGTYEQYF | TGTGCCAGCAGCCAATGTACAGGGGGGACCTACGAGCAGTACTTC | few | TRBJ2-7 | TRBD1 | TRBV14
CASSRREGYEQYF | TGCGCCAGCAGCCGGAGAGAGGGCTACGAGCAGTACTTC | NA | TRBJ2-7 | NA | TRBV5-1
CASSLEASEKLFF | TGCGCCAGCAGCTTGGAAGCGAGTGAAAAACTGTTTTTT | many | TRBJ1-4 | NA | TRBV5-1
CASSFQGVGTDTQYF | TGTGCCAGCAGCTTCCAGGGGGTGGGCACAGATACGCAGTATTTT | many | TRBJ2-3 | TRBD1 | TRBV7-9
CASRPLGRGQETQYF | TGTGCCAGCAGGCCCCTAGGCAGGGGGCAAGAGACCCAGTACTTC | many | TRBJ2-5 | TRBD1 | TRBV6-5
CASSLWDTEAFF | TGTGCCAGCAGCTTATGGGACACTGAAGCTTTCTTT | many | TRBJ1-1 | NA | TRBV7-8
CASSLVGTGGINTEAFF | TGTGCCAGCAGTTTAGTTGGGACAGGGGGGATAAACACTGAAGCTTTCTTT | NA | TRBJ1-1 | TRBD1 | TRBV27
CVSTLQGSNQPQHF | TGTGTCAGCACTTTGCAGGGAAGCAATCAGCCCCAGCATTTT | NA | TRBJ1-5 | NA | TRBV6-2/TRBV6-3
CASSFLAGAPNEQFF | TGCGCCAGCAGCTTCTTAGCGGGGGCGCCGAATGAGCAGTTCTTC | many | TRBJ2-1 | TRBD2 | TRBV5-1
CSARGHHATNEKLFF | TGCAGTGCTAGAGGTCATCATGCAACTAATGAAAAACTGTTTTTT | NA | TRBJ1-4 | NA | TRBV20-1
CASSLDGRGQETQFF | TGTGCCAGCAGCTTAGACGGGCGAGGTCAAGAGACCCAGTTCTTC | NA | TRBJ2-1 | NA | TRBV7-2
CATSGKTGSSYNEQYF | TGTGCCACCAGTGGTAAGACAGGGAGCTCCTACAATGAGCAGTACTTC | NA | TRBJ2-7 | TRBD1 | TRBV24-1
CASKTSGISEFF | TGTGCCAGCAAGACTAGCGGGATTTCGGAGTTCTTC | NA | TRBJ2-1 | TRBD2 | TRBV28
CSARDDVSGDSYEQYF | TGCAGTGCTAGAGATGATGTTAGCGGGGACTCCTACGAGCAGTACTTC | NA | TRBJ2-7 | TRBD2 | TRBV20-1
CASSSTGQGPNEQYF | TGCGCCAGCAGCTCGACGGGACAGGGTCCCAATGAGCAGTACTTC | NA | TRBJ2-4 | TRBD1 | TRBV5-1
CASSPLWGRGSGNTIYF | TGTGCCAGCAGTCCCCTATGGGGGAGGGGATCCGGAAACACCATATATTTT | NA | TRBJ1-3 | NA | TRBV27
CAVRGGAVSVNGEAFF | TGTGCCGTCCGGGGGGGGGCCGTCTCTGTTAACGGTGAAGCTTTCTTT | many | TRBJ1-1 | NA | TRBV7-9
CASSPTGFNEKLFF | TGTGCCAGCAGTCCGACAGGGTTTAATGAAAAACTGTTTTTT | many | TRBJ1-4 | TRBD1 | TRBV12-3/TRBV12-4
CSARGWASGGAEQFF | TGCAGTGCTAGGGGATGGGCTAGCGGGGGGGCCGAGCAGTTCTTC | many | TRBJ2-1 | TRBD2 | TRBV20-1
CASSSGQGDSPLHF | TGTGCCAGCAGCTCGGGACAGGGAGATTCACCCCTCCACTTT | many | TRBJ1-6 | TRBD1 | TRBV7-9
CASSQGTGVSGYTF | TGCGCCAGCAGCCAAGGGACAGGGGTTTCTGGCTACACCTTC | few | TRBJ1-2 | TRBD1 | TRBV4-3
CSARTSGGVSTNNEQFF | TGCAGTGCAAGGACTAGCGGGGGAGTTTCAACGAACAATGAGCAGTTCTTC | many | TRBJ2-1 | TRBD2 | TRBV20-1
CASSDRLFYEQFF | TGTGCCAGTAGTGACAGATTATTCTACGAGCAGTTCTTC | once | TRBJ2-1 | NA | TRBV6-1